This T cell receptor beta chain emerged from a study of blood T cell repertoires in COVID-19. In the study overall: Acute and convalescent COVID-19 specimens originated in the United States, Italy and Spain. PBMCs, B-cell-depleted T cells, or T cells were the source of the cDNA or gDNA that made up the material.

Source study methods: Amplification of reference gene primers was used by the study to estimate nucleated cell counts. Repertoires were generated with immunoSEQ multiplex PCR, while TCRdb's copy carries only in-frame clones and drops some. V and J calls and clone size follow that table, whereas D and trimming were derived from the DNA. The profile covers approximately 45,000 clones, with about 90% appearing a single time and roughly 1.3% taken by the ten largest. Trimming at V came to 5 bases and at J to 2 bases, leaving 9 bases not matched to a gene. This CDR3 has 16 amino acids. The germline CDR1 and CDR2 sequences are SEHNR and FQNEAQ (reference sequence).

The receptor was derived from a woman aged 40 to 50 with acute or convalescent COVID-19. This chain connects TRBV7-9 to TRBJ1-3; 7 bases align to TRBD1. The source material was peripheral blood. The CDR3 reads CASSEGHRGTGNTIYF. The DNA for the CDR3 is TGTGCCAGCAGCGAGGGGCACAGGGGTACTGGAAACACCATATATTTT. The whole variable domain, remainder taken from reference TRBV7-9 and TRBJ1-3, is DTGVSQNPRHKITKRGQNVTFRCDPISEHNRLYWYRQTLGQGPEFLTYFQNEAQLEKSRLLSDRFSAERPKGSFSTLEIQRTEQGDSAMYLCASSEGHRGTGNTIYFGEGSWLTVV.